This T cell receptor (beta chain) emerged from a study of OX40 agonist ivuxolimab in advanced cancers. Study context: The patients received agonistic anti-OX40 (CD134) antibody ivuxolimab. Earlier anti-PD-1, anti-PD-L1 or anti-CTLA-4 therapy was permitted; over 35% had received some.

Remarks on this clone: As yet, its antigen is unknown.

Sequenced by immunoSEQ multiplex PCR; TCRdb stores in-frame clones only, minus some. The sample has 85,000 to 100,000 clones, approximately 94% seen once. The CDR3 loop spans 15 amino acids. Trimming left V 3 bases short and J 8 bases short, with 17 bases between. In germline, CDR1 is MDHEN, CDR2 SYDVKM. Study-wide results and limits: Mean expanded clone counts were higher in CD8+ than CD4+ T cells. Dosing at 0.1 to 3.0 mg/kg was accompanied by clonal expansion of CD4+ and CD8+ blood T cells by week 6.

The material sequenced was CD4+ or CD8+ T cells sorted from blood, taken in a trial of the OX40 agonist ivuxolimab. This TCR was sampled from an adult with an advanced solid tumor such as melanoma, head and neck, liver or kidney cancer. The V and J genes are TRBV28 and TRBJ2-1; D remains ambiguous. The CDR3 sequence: CASSFTSPVGHEQFF. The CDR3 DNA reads TGTGCCAGCAGTTTCACCTCGCCGGTAGGGCATGAGCAGTTCTTC.